In its sample, the clone carrying this T cell receptor (beta chain) was seen a few times. The data originate from a study of T-cell reconstitution after alpha-beta-depleted transplantation in children. During its preparation, the TCRbeta library received unique molecular identifiers. MiXCR, applied by TCRdb to the PCR reads, yields one record per CDR3 protein. The sample includes roughly 500,000 distinct CDR3 sequences, about 31% of them seen just once. The starting material was PBMCs from the stem cell graft donor, obtained from the stem cell graft. This sequence originates from a human donor who donated a stem cell graft to a child with aplastic anemia.

The CDR3 sequence is CASSLGKGEQYF. CDR3 nucleotides: TGTGCCAGCAGCTTAGGCAAGGGCGAGCAGTACTTC. The chain employs TRBV11-1 and TRBJ2-7; D remains unclear. CDR1 and CDR2 from the germline V gene are SGHAT and FQDESV (reference sequence). V lost 1 base to trimming and J lost 6 bases, with 7 bases between them. CDR3 length equals 12 residues.